Listed below are T cell receptor beta chains from one sample, sequenced in a study of blood T cell repertoires in COVID-19. Profiling relied on immunoSEQ multiplex PCR, and the TCRdb table lists in-frame clones only, not all of them. The sample has about 300,000 clones; about nine tenths are singletons. The sequencing sample was made of PBMCs or T cells enriched from blood (not recorded which). Source of these receptors: a man in his thirties or forties who had recovered from COVID-19. Each CDR3 is given with its conserved first and last residue. A D gene is named only where the DNA matches it firmly. The listing skips clone size in some rows; elsewhere it reads once, few, many or a size class.

TRBV6-1	TRBD1	.	TRBJ1-1	CASSDTGTGFPEAFF	TGTGCCAGCAGTGATACCGGGACAGGGTTTCCTGAAGCTTTCTTT
TRBV5-1	TRBD1	once	TRBJ2-7	CASSPRTGPQLGEQYF	TGCGCCAGCAGCCCAAGGACAGGGCCCCAACTGGGTGAGCAGTACTTC
TRBV5-4	TRBD2	once	TRBJ2-5	CASSLDRLAGRETQYF	TGTGCCAGCAGCTTAGACCGACTAGCGGGTAGGGAGACCCAGTACTTC
TRBV3-1/TRBV3-2	.	.	TRBJ1-2	CASSHLGDGYTF	TGTGCCAGCAGCCACTTAGGGGATGGCTACACCTTC
TRBV2	TRBD1	.	TRBJ2-4	CASNPTGLGKNIQYF	TGTGCCAGCAACCCGACAGGGTTAGGCAAAAACATTCAGTACTTC
TRBV10-3	.	.	TRBJ1-1	CAISESADEAFF	TGTGCCATCAGTGAGTCGGCAGATGAAGCTTTCTTT
TRBV24-1	TRBD1	.	TRBJ1-2	CATSDPGTGGDGYTF	TGTGCCACCAGTGACCCAGGGACAGGGGGCGATGGCTACACCTTC
TRBV24-1	TRBD1	.	TRBJ1-2	CATSDPDRAYGYTF	TGTGCCACCAGTGATCCCGACAGGGCCTATGGCTACACCTTC
TRBV2	.	.	TRBJ2-1	CASRGGSLIPEQFF	TGTGCCAGCAGGGGGGGATCCCTGATCCCCGAGCAGTTCTTC
TRBV7-9	.	.	TRBJ1-6	CASSYFSGSSPLHF	TGTGCCAGCAGCTATTTTAGCGGGAGTTCACCCCTCCACTTT
TRBV29-1	.	.	TRBJ2-7	CSVPQGYEQYF	TGCAGCGTCCCTCAGGGCTACGAGCAGTACTTC
TRBV28	.	once	TRBJ1-2	CASSYGQPQDGYTF	TGTGCCAGCAGTTACGGTCAGCCTCAGGATGGCTACACCTTC
TRBV21-1	.	once	TRBJ1-4	CASSRSRDRDKSEKLFF	TGTGCCAGCAGCCGGTCCCGGGACAGGGATAAGAGTGAAAAACTGTTTTTT
TRBV2	.	.	TRBJ1-3	CASRRDSSGNTIYF	TGTGCCAGCAGGCGCGACAGCTCTGGAAACACCATATATTTT
TRBV2	.	.	TRBJ1-2	CASRGTGGIGYTF	TGTGCCAGCAGGGGGACGGGGGGCATTGGCTACACCTTC
TRBV11-3	.	.	TRBJ2-5	CASSLMGNPGVETQYF	TGTGCCAGCAGCTTAATGGGTAACCCAGGGGTCGAGACCCAGTACTTC
TRBV4-1	TRBD1	.	TRBJ2-5	CASSQEGTGGGETQYF	TGCGCCAGCAGCCAAGAGGGGACAGGGGGCGGTGAGACCCAGTACTTC
TRBV3-1/TRBV3-2	.	.	TRBJ1-3	CASSRLSSPFSGNTIYF	TGTGCCAGCAGCCGACTTTCCAGCCCCTTCTCTGGAAACACCATATATTTT
TRBV29-1	.	.	TRBJ1-4	CSVGKGINEKLFF	TGCAGCGTTGGGAAGGGGATTAATGAAAAACTGTTTTTT
TRBV19	.	.	TRBJ1-5	CASSISPRGRDQPQHF	TGTGCCAGTAGTATATCACCGCGGGGGAGGGATCAGCCCCAGCATTTT
TRBV11-3	TRBD1	.	TRBJ2-7	CASSFRDRDHEQYF	TGTGCCAGCAGCTTCCGGGACAGGGATCACGAGCAGTACTTC
TRBV29-1	.	.	TRBJ1-4	CSVREDGTNEKLFF	TGCAGCGTTCGGGAAGACGGAACTAATGAAAAACTGTTTTTT
TRBV30	.	.	TRBJ2-2	CAWRLGTAPWGGELFF	TGTGCCTGGCGATTGGGGACTGCTCCGTGGGGCGGGGAGCTGTTTTTT
TRBV5-4	.	.	TRBJ1-3	CASSLGVGGAGNTIYF	TGTGCCAGCAGCTTGGGCGTCGGGGGTGCTGGAAACACCATATATTTT
TRBV19	.	.	TRBJ2-2	CASSTPAGELFF	TGTGCCAGTAGTACCCCGGCCGGGGAGCTGTTTTTT
TRBV6-5	TRBD1	.	TRBJ1-2	CASSYDGTGNGYTF	TGTGCCAGCAGTTACGACGGGACAGGGAATGGCTACACCTTC
TRBV12-5	.	.	TRBJ1-1	CASGYGFPGAEAFF	TGTGCTAGTGGTTATGGATTCCCCGGGGCTGAAGCTTTCTTT
TRBV6-1	.	.	TRBJ1-5	CASSEARDYSNQPQHF	TGTGCCAGCAGTGAAGCAAGGGACTATAGCAATCAGCCCCAGCATTTT
TRBV6-5	TRBD1	.	TRBJ1-2	CASSPGTGGAHGYTF	TGTGCCAGCAGCCCAGGGACAGGGGGGGCTCATGGCTACACCTTC
TRBV7-8	TRBD1	.	TRBJ2-4	CASSLGAGGDDIQYF	TGTGCCAGCAGCTTAGGGGCAGGGGGCGATGACATTCAGTACTTC
TRBV7-2	.	.	TRBJ1-2	CASSLEGSFNYGYTF	TGTGCCAGCAGCCTCGAGGGCAGTTTCAACTATGGCTACACCTTC
TRBV18	TRBD2	.	TRBJ2-3	CASSPLFAGGQDTQYF	TGTGCCAGCTCACCTCTATTTGCGGGGGGGCAAGATACGCAGTATTTT
TRBV27	TRBD1	once	TRBJ1-2	CASTQSGGPVYGYTF	TGTGCCAGCACCCAATCAGGGGGTCCCGTCTATGGCTACACCTTC
TRBV4-1	.	.	TRBJ2-2	CASSHSGSNTGELFF	TGCGCCAGCAGCCATTCGGGTTCGAACACCGGGGAGCTGTTTTTT
TRBV7-9	TRBD1	.	TRBJ1-1	CASSRTQGPEAFF	TGTGCCAGCAGTCGAACACAGGGGCCTGAAGCTTTCTTT
TRBV27	TRBD2	.	TRBJ2-1	CASRGTSRRNEQFF	TGTGCCAGCAGAGGGACTAGCCGGAGGAATGAGCAGTTCTTC
TRBV14	.	once	TRBJ2-2	CASARTNTGELFF	TGTGCCAGCGCCAGGACGAACACCGGGGAGCTGTTTTTT